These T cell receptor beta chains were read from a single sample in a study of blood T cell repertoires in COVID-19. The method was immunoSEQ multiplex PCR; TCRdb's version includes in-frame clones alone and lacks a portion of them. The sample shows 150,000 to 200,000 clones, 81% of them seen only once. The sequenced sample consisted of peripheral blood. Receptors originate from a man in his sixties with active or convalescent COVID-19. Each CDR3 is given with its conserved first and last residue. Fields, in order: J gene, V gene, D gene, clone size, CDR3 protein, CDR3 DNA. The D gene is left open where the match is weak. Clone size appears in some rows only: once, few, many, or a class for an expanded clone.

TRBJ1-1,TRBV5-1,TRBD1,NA,CASSPSGQGAFEAFF,TGCGCCAGCAGCCCAAGCGGACAGGGGGCGTTTGAAGCTTTCTTT
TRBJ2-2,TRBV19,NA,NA,CASSVPEARPSGELFF,TGTGCCAGTAGTGTACCGGAGGCCAGACCTTCCGGGGAGCTGTTTTTT
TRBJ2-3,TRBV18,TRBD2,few,CASSPPGGGRTDTQYF,TGTGCCAGCTCACCACCGGGCGGGGGACGCACAGATACGCAGTATTTT
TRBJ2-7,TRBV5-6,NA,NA,CASSLVDSPYEQYF,TGTGCCAGCAGCTTGGTTGACAGCCCCTACGAGCAGTACTTC
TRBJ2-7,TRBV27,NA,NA,CASSSGVSYEQYF,TGTGCCAGCAGTTCAGGTGTCTCCTACGAGCAGTACTTC
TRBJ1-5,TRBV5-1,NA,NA,CASSNGQSNQPQHF,TGCGCCAGCAGCAACGGACAGTCAAATCAGCCCCAGCATTTT
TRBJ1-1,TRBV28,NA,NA,CASGRGDVTEAFF,TGTGCCAGCGGGCGGGGGGATGTGACTGAAGCTTTCTTT
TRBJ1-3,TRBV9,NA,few,CASSVDGSGNTIYF,TGTGCCAGCAGCGTAGACGGGTCTGGAAACACCATATATTTT
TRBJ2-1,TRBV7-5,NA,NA,CAPKMGAYNNEQFF,TGTGCCCCAAAGATGGGGGCATACAACAATGAGCAGTTCTTC
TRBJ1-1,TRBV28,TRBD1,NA,CASSAAGWQGDSTAEAFF,TGTGCCAGCAGTGCGGCCGGTTGGCAGGGGGATAGTACCGCTGAAGCTTTCTTT
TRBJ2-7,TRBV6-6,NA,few,CASSLTSRATGTYEQYF,TGTGCCAGCAGTCTGACCTCCCGGGCTACGGGGACCTACGAGCAGTACTTC
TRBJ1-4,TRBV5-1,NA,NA,CASSLGRGNEKLFF,TGCGCCAGCAGCTTAGGGAGGGGCAATGAAAAACTGTTTTTT
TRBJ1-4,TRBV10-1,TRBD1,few,CASGRQGREKLFF,TGCGCCAGCGGACGACAGGGACGGGAAAAACTGTTTTTT
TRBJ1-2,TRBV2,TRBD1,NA,CASRGTGGNYGYTF,TGTGCCAGCAGGGGGACAGGGGGTAACTATGGCTACACCTTC
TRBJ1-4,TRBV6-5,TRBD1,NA,CASSRGQGPNEKLFF,TGTGCCAGCAGCCGCGGACAGGGGCCTAATGAAAAACTGTTTTTT
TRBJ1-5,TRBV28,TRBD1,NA,CASSLPTGGMDQPQHF,TGTGCCAGCAGTTTACCGACAGGGGGCATGGATCAGCCCCAGCATTTT
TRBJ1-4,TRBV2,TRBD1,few,CASRGGDRRREKLFF,TGTGCCAGCAGGGGGGGGGACAGGCGGCGAGAAAAACTGTTTTTT
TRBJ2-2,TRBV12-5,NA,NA,CASGLGNTGELFF,TGTGCTAGTGGTCTCGGGAACACCGGGGAGCTGTTTTTT
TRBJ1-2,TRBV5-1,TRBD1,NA,CASSFGQGGHGYTF,TGCGCCAGCAGCTTCGGACAGGGGGGGCATGGCTACACCTTC
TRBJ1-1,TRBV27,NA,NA,CASSPGLLTEAFF,TGTGCCAGCAGTCCTGGACTTCTCACTGAAGCTTTCTTT
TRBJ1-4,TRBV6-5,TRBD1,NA,CASSYSGQYNEKLFF,TGTGCCAGCAGTTACTCGGGACAGTATAATGAAAAACTGTTTTTT
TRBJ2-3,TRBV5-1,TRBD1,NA,CASSLGQRGTDTQYF,TGCGCCAGCAGTTTGGGACAGAGAGGCACAGATACGCAGTATTTT
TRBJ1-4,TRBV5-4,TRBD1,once,CASSSRQGTNEKLFF,TGTGCCAGCAGCTCGCGACAGGGGACTAATGAAAAACTGTTTTTT
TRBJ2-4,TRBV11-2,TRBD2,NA,CASSSAAGTSGPKNIQYF,TGTGCCAGCAGCTCCGCAGCAGGGACTAGCGGGCCTAAAAACATTCAGTACTTC
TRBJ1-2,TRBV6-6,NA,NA,CASSYPTRGGYTF,TGTGCCAGCAGTTACCCAACAAGAGGTGGCTACACCTTC
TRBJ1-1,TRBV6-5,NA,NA,CASSYMSVGNTEAFF,TGTGCCAGCAGTTACATGAGCGTTGGGAACACTGAAGCTTTCTTT
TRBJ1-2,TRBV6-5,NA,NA,CASRAGGGYGYTF,TGTGCCAGCAGGGCTGGGGGAGGCTATGGCTACACCTTC
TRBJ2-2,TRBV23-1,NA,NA,CASSLGPGAGELFF,TGCGCCAGCAGTCTGGGCCCTGGTGCCGGGGAGCTGTTTTTT
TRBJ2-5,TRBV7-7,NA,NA,CASSLGSGLNQETQYF,TGTGCTAGCAGCTTAGGATCAGGATTAAACCAAGAGACCCAGTACTTC
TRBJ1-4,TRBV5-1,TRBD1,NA,CASSLGTGVGNEKLFF,TGCGCCAGCAGCTTGGGGACAGGGGTCGGTAATGAAAAACTGTTTTTT
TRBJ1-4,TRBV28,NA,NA,CASSLLQATNEKLFF,TGTGCCAGCAGTTTATTACAAGCAACTAATGAAAAACTGTTTTTT
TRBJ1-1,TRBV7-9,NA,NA,CASSLGGVTEAFF,TGTGCCAGCAGCTTAGGGGGGGTCACTGAAGCTTTCTTT
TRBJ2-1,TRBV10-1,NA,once,CASSEKGGPFNEQFF,TGCGCCAGCAGTGAAAAGGGGGGGCCTTTCAATGAGCAGTTCTTC
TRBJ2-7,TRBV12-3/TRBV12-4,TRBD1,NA,CASLGQGQYEQYF,TGTGCCAGCCTAGGACAGGGGCAGTACGAGCAGTACTTC
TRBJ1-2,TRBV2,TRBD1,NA,CASSGQTGGSLYGYTF,TGTGCCAGCAGTGGTCAAACAGGGGGTTCCCTCTATGGCTACACCTTC